These 27 T cell receptor beta chains were all obtained from the same sample, sequenced in a study of cytomegalovirus exposure and HLA in healthy donors. Amplification used 60 Vbeta primers and 13 Jbeta primers. Clones were sequenced by immunoSEQ multiplex PCR, and TCRdb holds only the in-frame ones, with some missing. This table holds about 150,000 clones, around 80% found once. Sequenced: PBMCs. Receptors were obtained from a man aged 35-49 years in good health and CMV-seronegative.

This clone was detected only a few times. CDR3: CASSQFSGIMADTQYF. CDR3 DNA sequence: TGTGCCAGCAGCCAGTTTAGCGGGATTATGGCAGATACGCAGTATTTT. The genes are TRBV14 and TRBJ2-3; TRBD2 matches at 8 bases. V was pared by 3 bases and J by 4 bases, with 9 bases of the junction left unmatched. CDR1 is SGHDN, CDR2 FVKESK, per germline. The CDR3 contains 16 residues.

This sequence joins TRBV5-4 and TRBJ1-2; 8 nucleotides agree with TRBD1. V lost 4 bases and J lost 5; bases outside the gene matches: 7. This CDR3 has 14 residues. The germline gives CDR1 SGHNT, CDR2 YYREEE (reference sequence). CDR3 in DNA: TGTGCCAGCAGCGTACCGGGACAGGCTTATGGCTACACCTTC. It encodes CASSVPGQAYGYTF.

The rearrangement uses TRBV5-4 and TRBJ2-3; 8 bases map to TRBD1. J was trimmed by 3 bases and V by 0 bases; bases with no gene match: 6. Germline V CDR1 and CDR2: SGHNT, YYREEE (reference sequence). The CDR3 spans 16 residues. The CDR3 DNA follows: TGTGCCAGCAGCTTGGCCAGGGGGCGATCGACAGATACGCAGTATTTT. Amino acids: CASSLARGRSTDTQYF.

With respect to this clone: The junction and the germline gene differ at one end; a read error may be behind it. The chain recombines TRBV5-4 with TRBJ2-4; weak D call: TRBD1 (6 bases). The germline CDR1 and CDR2 sequences are SGHNT and YYREEE (reference sequence). The CDR3 is 15 residues long. The CDR3 region is CASSLKKDSPNSQYF. CDR3 nucleotide sequence: TGTGCCAGCAGCTTAAAAAAGGACAGCCCAAACAGTCAGTACTTC.

This clone appeared a single time. The V gene is TRBV29-1, the J gene TRBJ2-7; the match to TRBD2 covers 7 bases. The CDR3 contains 13 residues. The junction had 3 bases not matched to a gene; V was cut back by 1 base and J by 3 bases. Germline-derived CDR1 and CDR2 are SQVTM and ANQGSEA. The CDR3 DNA follows: TGCAGCGTTGAAGGGGGGAGGGACTACGAGCAGTACTTC. This translates into CSVEGGRDYEQYF.

The chain joins TRBV7-6 to TRBJ2-7; D ambiguous. In germline, CDR1 is SGHVS, CDR2 FNYEAQ. The CDR3 sequence is 14 residues long. V lost 3 bases and J lost 2, with 11 bases in between. The CDR3 loop reads CASSFRSVAYEQYF. The CDR3 coding sequence is TGTGCCAGCAGCTTTAGAAGCGTGGCCTACGAGCAGTACTTC. The variable domain in full, completed from reference TRBV7-6 and TRBJ2-7, reads GAGVSQSPRYKVTKRGQDVALRCDPISGHVSLYWYRQALGQGPEFLTYFNYEAQQDKSGLPNDRFSAERPEGSISTLTIQRTEQRDSAMYRCASSFRSVAYEQYFGPGTRLTVT.

Notes on this clone: One junction end disagrees with the germline gene, perhaps due to a read error. The chain is built from TRBV7-9 and TRBJ2-7, with TRBD2 identical over 9 bases. Looked up from germline, CDR1 is SEHNR and CDR2 is FQNEAQ (reference sequence). This CDR3 has 17 amino acids. In nucleotides, the CDR3 is TGTTCCAGCAGCTTAGGAGGCCAGCGGGGGGCAGCCTACGAGCAGTACTTC. Protein sequence: CSSSLGGQRGAAYEQYF. The full variable domain, completed using reference TRBV7-9 and TRBJ2-7, is DTGVSQNPRHKITKRGQNVTFRCDPISEHNRLYWYRQTLGQGPEFLTYFQNEAQLEKSRLLSDRFSAERPKGSFSTLEIQRTEQGDSAMYLCSSSLGGQRGAAYEQYFGPGTRLTVT.

This chain links TRBV19 with TRBJ2-1; D is possibly TRBD1 (5 bases). The germline V and J ends were trimmed by 2 bases and 2 bases, with 10 bases remaining between them. Germline CDR1 and CDR2: LNHDA and SQIVND (reference sequence). CDR3 length: 15 residues. For the CDR3, the DNA is TGTGCCAGTAGTATACAGGACATCCCCTACAATGAGCAGTTCTTC. Amino acid sequence: CASSIQDIPYNEQFF.

In regard to this clone: The junction departs from germline at one end; a sequencing error may be responsible. The chain couples TRBV7-9 to TRBJ2-5; D is possibly TRBD2 (5 bases). The V gene's germline CDR1 is SEHNR and CDR2 FQNEAQ (reference sequence). This CDR3 has 16 residues. The CDR3 DNA follows: TGTTCCAGCAGCCCCACGTTATCGGGGAAGTGGGAGACCCAGTACTTC. As protein: CSSSPTLSGKWETQYF.

In its sample, this clone was seen a few times. The chain employs TRBV2 and TRBJ2-7; 8 bases align to TRBD1. Germline V gene lookup returns CDR1 SNHLY and CDR2 FYNNEI. V shed 2 bases and J 0 bases; nucleotides not matched to a gene: 3. The CDR3 spans 15 residues. The CDR3 here is CASSEYRGTSYEQYF. The CDR3 coding sequence is TGTGCCAGCAGTGAATACAGGGGGACCTCCTACGAGCAGTACTTC.

V is TRBV23-1 and J is TRBJ1-3, with D unclear. TRBV23-1 counts as an open reading frame of uncertain function. Trimming left V 4 bases short and J 0 bases short, with 10 bases between. This CDR3 spans 15 amino acids. DNA of the CDR3: TGCGCCAGCAGTCCCTACAGAACCTCTGGAAACACCATATATTTT. Residues: CASSPYRTSGNTIYF.

This chain links TRBV30 with TRBJ2-5, with D possibly TRBD1 on 6 matching bases. Looked up from germline, CDR1 is GTSNPN and CDR2 is SVGIG (reference sequence). V dropped 5 bases and J dropped 5 bases, with 15 bases sitting between them. This CDR3 has 13 residues. The DNA of the CDR3 is TGTGCCTGGGGGCAACAGGGCACCGAGACCCAGTACTTC. Amino acid sequence: CAWGQQGTETQYF.

This clone was counted a single time. This chain links TRBV28 with TRBJ2-7; 10 bases fit TRBD1. Per the germline V gene, CDR1 is MDHEN and CDR2 is SYDVKM. The V segment lost 4 bases and the J segment 1 base; nucleotides outside the gene matches: 7. This CDR3 region has 16 residues. The CDR3 nucleotides are TGTGCCAGCAGTTCGCCCCGGGACAGGGGTTCCTACGAGCAGTACTTC. It specifies CASSSPRDRGSYEQYF.

This clone was seen a few times. The V gene is TRBV2, the J gene TRBJ2-3; D is unclear. The CDR3 consists of 11 residues. The V gene lost 6 bases and the J gene lost 2 bases, with 3 bases spanning the gap. Per the germline V gene, CDR1 is SNHLY and CDR2 is FYNNEI. DNA for the CDR3: TGTGCCAGCAGCCACACAGATACGCAGTATTTT. Its translation is CASSHTDTQYF.

The chain combines TRBV28 with TRBJ2-7; D gene uncertain. Germline V CDR1 and CDR2: MDHEN, SYDVKM. V lost 6 bases to trimming and J lost 0 bases, with 6 bases between them. This CDR3 is built from 12 residues. The CDR3 DNA reads TGTGCCAGCAGACTAAACTCCTACGAGCAGTACTTC. It codes for CASRLNSYEQYF.

With respect to this clone: This sample also contains other DNA sequences that code for the same CDR3. The rearrangement links TRBV19 to TRBJ2-7; 9 bases match TRBD1. The junction had 1 base not matched to a gene; V was cut back by 4 bases and J by 3 bases. This CDR3 spans 13 amino acids. CDR1 and CDR2 from the germline V gene are LNHDA and SQIVND (reference sequence). In DNA, the CDR3 is TGTGCCAGTAGTAGGGACAGGGACTACGAGCAGTACTTC. Protein: CASSRDRDYEQYF. The full variable domain, completed using reference TRBV19 and TRBJ2-7, is DGGITQSPKYLFRKEGQNVTLSCEQNLNHDAMYWYRQDPGQGLRLIYYSQIVNDFQKGDIAEGYSVSREKKESFPLTVTSAQKNPTAFYLCASSRDRDYEQYFGPGTRLTVT.

The chain joins TRBV27 to TRBJ1-1, with D perhaps TRBD1 (6 bases). Germline assignment: CDR1 MNHEY and CDR2 SMNVEV (reference sequence). The CDR3 is 15 residues long. V dropped 7 bases and J dropped 0 bases, with 15 bases sitting between them. The CDR3 region is CASIPLDSLNTEAFF. The CDR3 region has the DNA TGTGCCAGCATCCCCCTGGACAGCCTGAACACTGAAGCTTTCTTT.

This CDR3 is CASSQDTGGIDTQYF. As DNA, the CDR3 is TGCGCCAGCAGCCAAGATACGGGAGGGATAGATACGCAGTATTTT. This chain joins TRBV4-1 and TRBJ2-3, with TRBD2 matching 8 bases. Looked up from germline, CDR1 is MGHRA and CDR2 is YSYEKL. After removal of 0 bases from V and 5 bases from J, the junction contained 4 bases not matched to a gene. This CDR3 spans 15 amino acids.

The gene calls are TRBV10-3 and TRBJ1-5; 9 positions match TRBD1. This CDR3 spans 15 amino acids. The V segment lost 6 bases and the J segment 2 bases; nucleotides outside the gene matches: 5. The germline CDR1 and CDR2 sequences are ENHRY and SYGVKD. The CDR3 bases are TGTGCCATCAGCCCTACAGGGGGCGGCAATCAGCCCCAGCATTTT. This gives the protein CAISPTGGGNQPQHF.

This rearrangement joins TRBV11-2 to TRBJ2-3; D uncertain. Per the germline V gene, CDR1 is SGHAT and CDR2 is FQNNGV. The V end lost 5 bases, the J end lost 5 bases, and 8 bases lay between the germline ends. The CDR3 spans 12 residues. CDR3 coding DNA: TGTGCCAGCAGCAACAGTCTAGATACGCAGTATTTT. It is translated as CASSNSLDTQYF.

V and J are TRBV14 and TRBJ2-1, with 8 positions matching TRBD2. The trim removed 5 bases at V and 5 bases at J, leaving 8 bases unmatched. Germline CDR1 reads SGHDN; CDR2 reads FVKESK. The CDR3 extends over 15 amino acids. The CDR3 loop is CASSVPFSGDNEQFF. CDR3 bases: TGTGCCAGCAGCGTTCCCTTTAGCGGGGACAATGAGCAGTTCTTC. Together with reference TRBV14 and TRBJ2-1, the CDR3 gives the full variable domain: EAGVTQFPSHSVIEKGQTVTLRCDPISGHDNLYWYRRVMGKEIKFLLHFVKESKQDESGMPNNRFLAERTGGTYSTLKVQPAELEDSGVYFCASSVPFSGDNEQFFGPGTRLTVL.

The CDR3 region has the DNA TGTGCCAGCAGGGGACAGGGGGCTGGTTCCTACGAGCAGTACTTC. Translating it yields CASRGQGAGSYEQYF. This chain connects TRBV11-2 to TRBJ2-5; 12 bases agree with TRBD1. The better agreement between TRBJ2-7 and the DNA end casts doubt on the J call. In germline, CDR1 is SGHAT, CDR2 FQNNGV. This CDR3 has 15 amino acids.

The gene calls are TRBV6-1 and TRBJ2-7; D ambiguous. The CDR3 is made up of 13 amino acids. Germline V gene lookup returns CDR1 MNHNS and CDR2 SASEGT. The V gene lost 1 base and the J gene lost 3 bases, with 7 bases spanning the gap. CDR3 in amino acids: CASSEGQNYEQYF. The CDR3 region has the DNA TGTGCCAGCAGTGAAGGACAAAACTACGAGCAGTACTTC.

This chain links TRBV7-6 with TRBJ2-3; TRBD2 agrees at 8 bases. J gave up 3 bases and V 1 base, and 6 bases lay outside the gene matches. Germline V lookup: CDR1 SGHVS, CDR2 FNYEAQ. This CDR3 contains 16 residues. The DNA for the CDR3 is TGTGCCAGCAGCTTAGTCGGGGGGGGTCTTACAGATACGCAGTATTTT. It translates to CASSLVGGGLTDTQYF.

The chain uses TRBV5-5 and TRBJ1-6; a possible D gene is TRBD1 (5 bases). Trimming removed 4 bases from V and 17 bases from J, with 13 bases in between. This CDR3 comprises 11 residues. Germline V lookup: CDR1 SGHKS, CDR2 YYEKEE (reference sequence). DNA of the CDR3: TGTGCCAGCAGCCCCCAGGGCAGGGTCCACTTT. It encodes CASSPQGRVHF.

The chain is built from TRBV6-1 and TRBJ2-5, with 9 bases matching TRBD1. Gene TRBJ2-7 matches the end of the DNA better, so the J call may be wrong. The germline CDR1 and CDR2 sequences are MNHNS and SASEGT. The CDR3 sequence is 15 residues long. The CDR3 DNA reads TGTGCCAGCAGTGATAGGGACAGGGCAGTCGGCGAGCAGTACTTC. Its protein is CASSDRDRAVGEQYF.

The chain links TRBV7-9 to TRBJ2-3; tentative D call: TRBD1 (5 bases). The germline gives CDR1 SEHNR, CDR2 FQNEAQ (reference sequence). The CDR3 runs 15 residues. The V end lost 5 bases, the J end lost 2 bases, and 14 bases lay between the germline ends. CDR3: CASSQKDTYTDTQYF. CDR3 bases: TGTGCCAGCAGCCAGAAGGACACCTACACAGATACGCAGTATTTT. Together with reference TRBV7-9 and TRBJ2-3, the CDR3 gives the full variable domain: DTGVSQNPRHKITKRGQNVTFRCDPISEHNRLYWYRQTLGQGPEFLTYFQNEAQLEKSRLLSDRFSAERPKGSFSTLEIQRTEQGDSAMYLCASSQKDTYTDTQYFGPGTRLTVL.